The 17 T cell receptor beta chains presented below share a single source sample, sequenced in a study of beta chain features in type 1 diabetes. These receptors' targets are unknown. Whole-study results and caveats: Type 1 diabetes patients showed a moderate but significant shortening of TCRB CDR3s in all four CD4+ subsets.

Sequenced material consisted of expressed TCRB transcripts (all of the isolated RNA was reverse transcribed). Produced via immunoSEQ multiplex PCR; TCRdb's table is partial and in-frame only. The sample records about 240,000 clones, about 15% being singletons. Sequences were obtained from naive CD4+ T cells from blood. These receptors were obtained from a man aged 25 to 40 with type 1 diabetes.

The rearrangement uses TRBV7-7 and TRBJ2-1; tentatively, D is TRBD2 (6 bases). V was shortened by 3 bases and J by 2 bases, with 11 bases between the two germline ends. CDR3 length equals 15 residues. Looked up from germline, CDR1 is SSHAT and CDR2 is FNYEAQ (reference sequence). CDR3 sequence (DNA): TGTGCCAGCAGCTTCGGCCTAGCGACCTACAATGAGCAGTTCTTC. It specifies CASSFGLATYNEQFF.

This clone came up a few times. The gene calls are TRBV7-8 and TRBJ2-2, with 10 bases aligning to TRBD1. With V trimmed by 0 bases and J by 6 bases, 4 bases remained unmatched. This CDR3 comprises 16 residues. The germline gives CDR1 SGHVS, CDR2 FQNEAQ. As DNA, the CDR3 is TGTGCCAGCAGCTTAGCTAGACAGGGGGCGGCCGGGGAGCTGTTTTTT. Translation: CASSLARQGAAGELFF.

In nucleotides, the CDR3 is TGTGCCAGCAGTGAGAATCCCGGGACAGGGAGCTCCTACGAGCAGTACTTC. This translates into CASSENPGTGSSYEQYF. The genes are TRBV6-1 and TRBJ2-7; 9 bases fit TRBD1. V dropped 3 bases and J dropped 0; count of bases not matched to a gene: 9. This CDR3 contains 17 residues. Germline CDR1 MNHNS, CDR2 SASEGT.

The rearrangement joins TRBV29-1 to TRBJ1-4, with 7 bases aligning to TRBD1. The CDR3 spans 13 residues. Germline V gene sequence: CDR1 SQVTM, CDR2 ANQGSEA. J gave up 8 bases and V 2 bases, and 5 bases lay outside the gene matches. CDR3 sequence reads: CSVERGLGEKLFF. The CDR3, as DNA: TGCAGCGTTGAAAGGGGGCTGGGGGAAAAACTGTTTTTT.

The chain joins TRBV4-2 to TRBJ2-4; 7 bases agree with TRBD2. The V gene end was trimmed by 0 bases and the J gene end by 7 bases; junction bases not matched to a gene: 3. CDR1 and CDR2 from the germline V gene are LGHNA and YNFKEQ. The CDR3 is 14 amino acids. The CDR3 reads CASSQDGGGNIQYF. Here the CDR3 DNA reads TGTGCCAGCAGCCAAGACGGGGGAGGGAACATTCAGTACTTC.

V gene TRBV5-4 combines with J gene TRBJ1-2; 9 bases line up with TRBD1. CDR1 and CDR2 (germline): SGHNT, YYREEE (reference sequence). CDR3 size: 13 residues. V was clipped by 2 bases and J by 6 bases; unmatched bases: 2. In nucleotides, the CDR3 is TGTGCCAGCAGCTTACAGGGGGCGGATGGCTACACCTTC. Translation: CASSLQGADGYTF.

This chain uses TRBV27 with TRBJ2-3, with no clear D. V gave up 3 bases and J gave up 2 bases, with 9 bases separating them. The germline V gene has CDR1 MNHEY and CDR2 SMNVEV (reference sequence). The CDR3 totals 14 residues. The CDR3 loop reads CASSLRLHTDTQYF. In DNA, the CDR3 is TGTGCCAGCAGTTTGCGACTCCACACAGATACGCAGTATTTT.

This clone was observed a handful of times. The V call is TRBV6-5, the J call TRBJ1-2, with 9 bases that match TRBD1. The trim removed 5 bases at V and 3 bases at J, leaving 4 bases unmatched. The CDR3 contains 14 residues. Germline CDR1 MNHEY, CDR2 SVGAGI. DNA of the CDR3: TGTGCCAGCAGTCTCGGGACAGGGTACTATGGCTACACCTTC. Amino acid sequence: CASSLGTGYYGYTF.

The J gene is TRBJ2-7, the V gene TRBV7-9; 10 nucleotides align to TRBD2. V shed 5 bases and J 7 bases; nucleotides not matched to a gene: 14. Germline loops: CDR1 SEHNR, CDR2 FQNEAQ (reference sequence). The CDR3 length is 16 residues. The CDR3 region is CASSPGGGSGRNEQYF. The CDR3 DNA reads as TGTGCCAGCAGCCCTGGGGGGGGTAGCGGGAGGAATGAGCAGTACTTC.

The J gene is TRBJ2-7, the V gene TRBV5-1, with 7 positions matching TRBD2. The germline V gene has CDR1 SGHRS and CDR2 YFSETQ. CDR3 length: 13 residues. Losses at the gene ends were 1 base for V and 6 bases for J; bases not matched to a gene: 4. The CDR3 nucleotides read TGCGCCAGCAGCTTGTCCACGGGAGGCGAGCAGTACTTC. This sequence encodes CASSLSTGGEQYF.

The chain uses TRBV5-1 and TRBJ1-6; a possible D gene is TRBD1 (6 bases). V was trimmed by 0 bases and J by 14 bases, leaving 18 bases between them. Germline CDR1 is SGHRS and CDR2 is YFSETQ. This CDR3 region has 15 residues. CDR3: CASSLANGDKRALHF. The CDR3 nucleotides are TGCGCCAGCAGCTTGGCCAACGGGGACAAGAGGGCCCTCCACTTT. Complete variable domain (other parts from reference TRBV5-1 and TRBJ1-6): KAGVTQTPRYLIKTRGQQVTLSCSPISGHRSVSWYQQTPGQGLQFLFEYFSETQRNKGNFPGRFSGRQFSNSRSEMNVSTLELGDSALYLCASSLANGDKRALHFGNGTRLTVT.

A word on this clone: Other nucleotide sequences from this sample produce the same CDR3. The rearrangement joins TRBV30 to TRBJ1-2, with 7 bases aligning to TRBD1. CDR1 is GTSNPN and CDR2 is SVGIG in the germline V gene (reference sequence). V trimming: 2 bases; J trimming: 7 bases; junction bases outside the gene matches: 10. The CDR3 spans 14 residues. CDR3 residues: CAWSRQGGPGGYTF. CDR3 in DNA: TGTGCCTGGAGTAGACAGGGAGGCCCCGGTGGCTACACCTTC.

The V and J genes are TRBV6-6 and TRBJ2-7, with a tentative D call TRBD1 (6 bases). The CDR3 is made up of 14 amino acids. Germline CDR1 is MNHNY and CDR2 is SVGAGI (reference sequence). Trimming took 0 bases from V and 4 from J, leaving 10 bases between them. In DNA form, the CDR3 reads TGTGCCAGCAGTTACTCGGCAGGGGTGTACGAGCAGTACTTC. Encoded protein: CASSYSAGVYEQYF.

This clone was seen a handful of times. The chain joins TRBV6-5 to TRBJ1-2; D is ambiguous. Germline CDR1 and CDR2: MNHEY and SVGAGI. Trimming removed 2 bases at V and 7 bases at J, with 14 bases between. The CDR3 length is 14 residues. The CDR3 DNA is TGTGCCAGCAGTTACGTGGCGGGGTACGGTGGCTACACCTTC. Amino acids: CASSYVAGYGGYTF.

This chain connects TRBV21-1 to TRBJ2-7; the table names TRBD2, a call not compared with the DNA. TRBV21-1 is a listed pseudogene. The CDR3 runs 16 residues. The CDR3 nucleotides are TGTGCCAGCAGCAAAGGGTCCGGAGGGGCCTCCTACGAGCAGTACTTC. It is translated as CASSKGSGGASYEQYF.

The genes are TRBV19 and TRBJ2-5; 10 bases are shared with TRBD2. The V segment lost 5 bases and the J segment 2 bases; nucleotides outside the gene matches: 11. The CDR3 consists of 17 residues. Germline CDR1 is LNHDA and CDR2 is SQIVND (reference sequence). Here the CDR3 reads CASSLRASGSGQETQYF. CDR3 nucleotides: TGTGCCAGTAGTCTACGGGCTAGCGGGAGTGGGCAAGAGACCCAGTACTTC.

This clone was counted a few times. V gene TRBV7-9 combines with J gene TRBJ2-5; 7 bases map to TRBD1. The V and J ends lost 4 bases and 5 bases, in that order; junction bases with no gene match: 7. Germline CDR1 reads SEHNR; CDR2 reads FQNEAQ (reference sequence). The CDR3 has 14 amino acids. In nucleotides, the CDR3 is TGTGCCAGCAGCTCACCGGGACAGCTGGAGACCCAGTACTTC. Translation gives CASSSPGQLETQYF.